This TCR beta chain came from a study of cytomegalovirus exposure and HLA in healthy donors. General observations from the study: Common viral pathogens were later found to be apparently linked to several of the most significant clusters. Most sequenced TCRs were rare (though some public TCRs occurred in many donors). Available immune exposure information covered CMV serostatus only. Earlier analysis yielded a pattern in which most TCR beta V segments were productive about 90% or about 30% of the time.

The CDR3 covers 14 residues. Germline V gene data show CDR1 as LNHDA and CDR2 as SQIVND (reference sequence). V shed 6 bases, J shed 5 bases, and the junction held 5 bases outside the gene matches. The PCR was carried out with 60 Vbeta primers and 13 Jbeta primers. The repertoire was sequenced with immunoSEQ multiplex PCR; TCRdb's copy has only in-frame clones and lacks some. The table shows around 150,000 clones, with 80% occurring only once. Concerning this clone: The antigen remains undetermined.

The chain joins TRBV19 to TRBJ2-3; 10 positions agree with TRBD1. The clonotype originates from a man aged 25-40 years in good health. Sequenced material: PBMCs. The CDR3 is CASRRQGAIDTQYF. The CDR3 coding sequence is TGTGCCAGTAGACGACAGGGGGCTATAGATACGCAGTATTTT.